This TCR beta chain originates from a study of T cells after posttransplantation cyclophosphamide. A marrow graft followed busulfan-fludarabine conditioning, with cyclophosphamide on days +3 and +4. Generated by immunoSEQ multiplex PCR, the TCRdb table keeps only in-frame clones and is missing some. The sample consists of about 40,000 clones, around 91% of them appearing once. Trimming shortened V by 4 bases and J by 1 base, and 10 bases separated the two germline ends. CDR1 and CDR2 from the germline V gene are SGHVS and FQNEAQ. The CDR3 consists of 14 residues. This clone was detected only a few times.

The sequence derives from a male patient between 55 and 70 years old who received an allogeneic stem cell transplant from a related donor and was CMV-positive. T cells may partly derive from the graft donor. The sequencing used PBMCs, collected roughly 60 days after allogeneic stem cell transplant with posttransplant cyclophosphamide. The chain recombines TRBV7-8 with TRBJ1-2; no firm D call. The CDR3 sequence is CASSSSGLNYGYTF. In nucleotides, the CDR3 is TGTGCCAGCAGCTCAAGCGGGCTTAACTATGGCTACACCTTC.